This T cell receptor beta chain was found in a study of T-cell reconstitution after alpha-beta-depleted transplantation in children. With V trimmed by 0 bases and J by 4 bases, 2 bases remained unmatched. The CDR3 is 15 amino acids. Germline values: CDR1 SGHRS, CDR2 YFSETQ. Molecular barcoding with unique molecular identifiers was used for the TCRbeta library. MiXCR, run by TCRdb on the PCR reads, gives a single entry per CDR3 protein. The sample lists roughly 400,000 distinct CDR3 sequences; about a fifth were seen once. This clonotype was seen a few times. This sample comprised PBMCs from the stem cell graft donor, obtained from the stem cell graft. This chain connects TRBV5-1 to TRBJ2-1, with 9 bases lining up with TRBD2. This receptor was obtained from a human donor who donated a stem cell graft to a child with acute myeloid leukemia. Here the CDR3 DNA reads TGCGCCAGCAGCTTGGCGAGCGGGAGGTACAATGAGCAGTTCTTC. Translating gives CASSLASGRYNEQFF.